The 5 T cell receptor beta chains below come from one sample, sequenced in a study of cytomegalovirus exposure and HLA in healthy donors. PCR was performed using 60 Vbeta and 13 Jbeta primers. Produced via immunoSEQ multiplex PCR; TCRdb's table is partial and in-frame only. The ten top clones account for 0.79%, within a sample of under 200,000 clones. Sequences were obtained from PBMCs. The receptors originated from a woman in her late teens or twenties in good health and CMV-seropositive.

This chain connects TRBV5-1 to TRBJ1-3; D may be TRBD1 (5 bases). Trimming removed 0 bases from V and 7 bases from J, with 17 bases in between. Looked up from germline, CDR1 is SGHRS and CDR2 is YFSETQ. The CDR3 is 16 residues long. The CDR3 region is CASSLGSGPVGNTIYF. Written as DNA, the CDR3 is TGCGCCAGCAGCTTGGGTTCAGGGCCGGTTGGGAACACCATATATTTT.

V usage is TRBV4-1 and J usage is TRBJ1-6; 7 positions agree with TRBD1. The CDR3 length is 16 residues. Looked up from germline, CDR1 is MGHRA and CDR2 is YSYEKL. J was trimmed by 7 bases and V by 0 bases; bases with no gene match: 6. The CDR3 protein is CASSQDKGAKNSPLHF. CDR3 sequence (DNA): TGCGCCAGCAGCCAAGATAAGGGGGCTAAGAATTCACCCCTCCACTTT.

V and J are TRBV18 and TRBJ2-1, with 12 bases lining up with TRBD2. This CDR3 is built from 16 residues. The V and J ends lost 1 base and 9 bases, in that order; junction bases with no gene match: 7. Per the germline V gene, CDR1 is KGHSH and CDR2 is LQKENI. The CDR3 coding sequence is TGTGCCAGCTCACCACGGTCTAGCGGGGGGGAAGGTGAGCAGTTCTTC. Its protein is CASSPRSSGGEGEQFF.

The rearrangement joins TRBV6-6 to TRBJ1-1; the match to TRBD1 covers 7 bases. V lost 5 bases to trimming and J lost 7 bases; unmatched junction nucleotides: 7. The CDR3 consists of 13 residues. Per the germline V gene, CDR1 is MNHNY and CDR2 is SVGAGI (reference sequence). This chain's CDR3 is CASSRGQIVEAFF. CDR3 nucleotides: TGTGCCAGCAGTCGGGGACAGATCGTTGAAGCTTTCTTT.

The chain recombines TRBV5-1 with TRBJ2-7; D not resolved. V gave up 4 bases and J gave up 1 base, with 6 bases separating them. CDR1 and CDR2 (germline): SGHRS, YFSETQ. This CDR3 has 12 amino acids. CDR3 DNA sequence: TGCGCCAGCAGCGAAACATCCTACGAGCAGTACTTC. It translates to CASSETSYEQYF. Complete variable domain (other parts from reference TRBV5-1 and TRBJ2-7): KAGVTQTPRYLIKTRGQQVTLSCSPISGHRSVSWYQQTPGQGLQFLFEYFSETQRNKGNFPGRFSGRQFSNSRSEMNVSTLELGDSALYLCASSETSYEQYFGPGTRLTVT.